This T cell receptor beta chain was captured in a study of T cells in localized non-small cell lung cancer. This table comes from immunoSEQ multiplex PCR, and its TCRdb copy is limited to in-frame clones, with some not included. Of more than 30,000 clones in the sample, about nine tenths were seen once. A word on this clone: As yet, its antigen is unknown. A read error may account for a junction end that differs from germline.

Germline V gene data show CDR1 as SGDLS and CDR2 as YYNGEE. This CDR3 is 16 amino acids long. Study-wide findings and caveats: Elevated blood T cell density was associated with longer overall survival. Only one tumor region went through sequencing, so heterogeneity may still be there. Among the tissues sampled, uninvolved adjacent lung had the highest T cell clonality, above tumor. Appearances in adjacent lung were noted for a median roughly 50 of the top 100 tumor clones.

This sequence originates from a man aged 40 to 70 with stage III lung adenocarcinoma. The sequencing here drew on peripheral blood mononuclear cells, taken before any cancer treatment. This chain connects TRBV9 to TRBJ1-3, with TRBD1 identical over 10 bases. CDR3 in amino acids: CAGSATPDRGRNTIYF. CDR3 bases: TGTGCCGGCAGCGCCACGCCAGACAGGGGGCGAAACACCATATATTTT.